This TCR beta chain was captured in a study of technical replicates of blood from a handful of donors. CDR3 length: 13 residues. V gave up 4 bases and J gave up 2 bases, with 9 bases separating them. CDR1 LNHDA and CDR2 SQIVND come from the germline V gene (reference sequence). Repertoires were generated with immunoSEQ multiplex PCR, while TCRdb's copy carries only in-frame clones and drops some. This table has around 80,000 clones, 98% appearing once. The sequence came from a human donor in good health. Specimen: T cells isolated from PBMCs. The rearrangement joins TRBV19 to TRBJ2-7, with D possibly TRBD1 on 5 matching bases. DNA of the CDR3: TGTGCCAGTAGTAGACAGTCTACCTACGAGCAGTACTTC. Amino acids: CASSRQSTYEQYF.